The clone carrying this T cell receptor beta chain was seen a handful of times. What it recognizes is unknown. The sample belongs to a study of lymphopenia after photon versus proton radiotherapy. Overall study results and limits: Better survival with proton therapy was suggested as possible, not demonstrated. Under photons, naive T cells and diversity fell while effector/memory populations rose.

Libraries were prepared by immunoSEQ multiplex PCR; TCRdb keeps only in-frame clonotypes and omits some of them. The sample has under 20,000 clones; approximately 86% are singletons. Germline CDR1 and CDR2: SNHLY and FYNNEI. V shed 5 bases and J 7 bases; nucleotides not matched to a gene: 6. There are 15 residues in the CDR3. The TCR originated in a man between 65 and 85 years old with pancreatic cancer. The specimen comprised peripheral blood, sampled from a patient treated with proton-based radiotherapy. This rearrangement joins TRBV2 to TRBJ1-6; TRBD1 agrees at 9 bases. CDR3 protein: CASSPGTGSNSPLHF. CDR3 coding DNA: TGTGCCAGCAGTCCCGGGACAGGGTCGAATTCACCCCTCCACTTT.